These 5 T cell receptor beta chains were sequenced from one sample in a study of blood T cell repertoires in COVID-19. TCRdb's table, derived via immunoSEQ multiplex PCR, lists solely in-frame clones and lacks some. The data hold around 200,000 clones, with 85% observed a single time. Material for sequencing was PBMCs or T cells enriched from blood (not recorded which). These receptors all come from a man aged 40-49 years who had recovered from COVID-19.

The V and J genes are TRBV3-1 (or the pseudogene TRBV3-2) and TRBJ1-2; D unresolved. CDR3 size: 15 residues. Looked up from germline, CDR1 is LGHDT and CDR2 is YNNKEL (reference sequence). V lost 0 bases to trimming and J lost 1 base, with 9 bases between them. In nucleotides, the CDR3 is TGTGCCAGCAGCCAAGACAGACCTAGTAACTATGGCTACACCTTC. Residues: CASSQDRPSNYGYTF.

The chain has TRBV13 and TRBJ2-3; the match to TRBD2 covers 15 bases. This CDR3 is built from 21 residues. Germline CDR1 and CDR2: PRHDT and FYEKMQ (reference sequence). V lost 5 bases to trimming and J lost 3 bases; unmatched junction nucleotides: 18. The DNA for the CDR3 is TGTGCCAGCAGCCCAAGGACAGGCCCCGGACTAGCGGGAGGGCCAACAGATACGCAGTATTTT. This sequence encodes CASSPRTGPGLAGGPTDTQYF.

The chain carries TRBV10-2 and TRBJ2-7; 7 bases are shared with TRBD1. The CDR3 is 11 amino acids. CDR1 WSHSY and CDR2 SAAADI come from the germline V gene. With 8 bases clipped from V and 7 bases from J, the junction kept 5 bases outside the gene matches. The CDR3 sequence is CASQQGSEQYF. In DNA form, the CDR3 reads TGCGCCAGCCAACAGGGGTCGGAGCAGTACTTC.

This chain uses TRBV4-1 with TRBJ2-7; TRBD2 matches 10 bases. The V and J ends lost 2 bases and 0 bases, in that order; junction bases with no gene match: 1. Looked up from germline, CDR1 is MGHRA and CDR2 is YSYEKL. The CDR3 is made up of 15 amino acids. CDR3 DNA sequence: TGCGCCAGCAGCCAAACTAGCGGGAACTCCTACGAGCAGTACTTC. Residues: CASSQTSGNSYEQYF.

V is TRBV7-2 and J is TRBJ2-1; 9 positions match TRBD2. CDR1 SGHTA and CDR2 FQGNSA come from the germline V gene. Trimming removed 1 base from V and 7 bases from J; junction bases left unmatched: 5. This CDR3 comprises 15 residues. CDR3 in DNA: TGTGCCAGCAGCTTAGGCGGGACTAGCATGAATGAGCAGTTCTTC. Translation gives CASSLGGTSMNEQFF.